These 18 T cell receptor beta chains came from one sample sequenced in a study of tumor-infiltrating lymphocytes in primary liver carcinoma. They got blood RNA out of unsorted whole blood and also pulled out germline DNA. Production of TCR beta cDNA used around 0.45 ug total RNA together with a constant-region primer. It was through three nested multiplex PCR rounds of slightly modified ARM-PCR that TCR beta libraries arose. Amplification in the first two PCR rounds was performed using TRBV1-TRBV30 forward primers and a C-beta reverse primer for approximately 10 cycles each. Each CDR3 protein is one row after TCRdb ran MiXCR on the multiplex PCR reads. Among 310,000 or so distinct CDR3 sequences, around three fifths were seen once, and the ten largest hold about a sixth. The source material was peripheral blood. The receptors derive from a woman aged 25 to 39 with primary liver carcinoma and hepatitis B virus infection.

Note on this clonotype: This may arise from a read error, as a much more abundant clone is one base away. V usage is TRBV28 and J usage is TRBJ1-5; TRBD1 agrees at 9 bases. The CDR3 consists of 16 residues. Germline lookup yields CDR1 MDHEN and CDR2 SYDVKM. The CDR3 DNA follows: TGTGTCAGCAGTTCCCTACAGGGGGCAGGAAATCAGCCCCAGCATTTT. Its protein product is CVSSSLQGAGNQPQHF.

The genes are TRBV5-1 and TRBJ2-5; weak D call: TRBD2 (6 bases). The V gene's germline CDR1 is SGHRS and CDR2 YFSETQ. The CDR3 extends over 17 amino acids. Deletions cut 3 bases from V and 4 bases from J, with 22 bases between. CDR3 DNA sequence: TGCGCCAGCAGCTCCTGGGGGTCGCGGGGCGCGGGAGAGACCCAGTACTTC. This encodes CASSSWGSRGAGETQYF. The full variable domain, rest sourced from reference TRBV5-1 and TRBJ2-5, is KAGVTQTPRYLIKTRGQQVTLSCSPISGHRSVSWYQQTPGQGLQFLFEYFSETQRNKGNFPGRFSGRQFSNSRSEMNVSTLELGDSALYLCASSSWGSRGAGETQYFGPGTRLLVL.

The rearrangement uses TRBV11-2 and TRBJ2-1; 8 bases map to TRBD2. Germline V CDR1 and CDR2: SGHAT, FQNNGV. The CDR3 totals 15 residues. V gave up 5 bases and J gave up 10 bases; unmatched junction bases: 13. As DNA, the CDR3 is TGTGCCAGCAGCCTGACTAGCGTGAGGGGATACGAGCAGTTCTTC. Amino acids: CASSLTSVRGYEQFF.

This rearrangement joins TRBV7-8 to TRBJ1-5, with D uncertain. The CDR3 runs 16 residues. Germline lookup yields CDR1 SGHVS and CDR2 FQNEAQ. Trimming cost V 4 bases and J 1 base, with 14 bases left between them. CDR3 coding DNA: TGTGCCAGCAGCTCCCGGACCACCGGCAGCAATCAGCCCCAGCATTTT. This codes for CASSSRTTGSNQPQHF.

This clonotype was observed a single time. With a much larger clone just one base away, this may be a read error. The chain has TRBV29-1 and TRBJ2-3; D might be TRBD1 (6 bases). The CDR3 spans 13 residues. From germline, CDR1 is SQVTM and CDR2 ANQGSEA. Here the CDR3 reads CSVVQGSTDMQYF. The CDR3 DNA sequence: TGCAGCGTTGTACAGGGTAGCACAGATATGCAGTATTTT.

For this clonotype: A single base separates this from a much larger clone, so it may be a read error. The chain uses TRBV4-1 and TRBJ1-5; D is ambiguous. This CDR3 has 17 amino acids. Germline CDR1 is MGHRA and CDR2 is YSYEKL. CDR3 coding DNA: TGCGCCAGCAGCCAAGCCCCGGGCGGTTATAGCAATCAGTCCCAGCATTTT. It translates to CASSQAPGGYSNQSQHF.

On this clonotype: A clone one base away is much larger, so this may be a read error. V usage is TRBV12-3 or TRBV12-4 and J usage is TRBJ2-1, with D unresolved. Trimming stripped 5 bases from V and 3 bases from J, with 8 bases between. The CDR3 contains 13 residues. CDR3 sequence reads: CASSQQYYNEQFF. The CDR3 nucleotides are TGTGCCAGCAGTCAACAGTACTACAATGAGCAGTTCTTC.

To note about this clonotype: A clone one base away is much larger, so this may be a read error. This chain connects TRBV12-3 or TRBV12-4 to TRBJ2-1; perhaps D is TRBD1 or TRBD2 (5 bases each). This CDR3 has 14 amino acids. This chain's CDR3 is CVSTMGEVANEQFF. CDR3 coding DNA: TGTGTCAGCACCATGGGGGAAGTAGCCAATGAGCAGTTCTTC.

This clonotype occurred a few times. The V gene is TRBV5-1, the J gene TRBJ2-7, with no clear D. V lost 0 bases and J 1 base, leaving 8 bases between the germline ends. The CDR3 length is 14 residues. Germline V gene data show CDR1 as SGHRS and CDR2 as YFSETQ. The CDR3 here is CASSLVHSSYEQYF. CDR3 coding DNA: TGCGCCAGCAGCTTGGTCCATTCATCCTACGAGCAGTACTTC.

On this clonotype: A clone one base away is much larger, so this may be a read error. The chain joins TRBV29-1 to TRBJ2-1, with a possible D match to TRBD2 (6 bases). CDR3 length equals 14 residues. Per the germline V gene, CDR1 is SQVTM and CDR2 is ANQGSEA. The CDR3: CSAYSGSSYDEQFF. As DNA, the CDR3 is TGCAGCGCCTATAGCGGAAGCTCCTACGATGAGCAGTTCTTC.

On this clonotype: One end of the junction fails to match germline, which may point to a read error. The CDR3 here is CASSLAQAMSGETQYF. CDR3 sequence (DNA): TGTGCCAGCAGTTTAGCCCAGGCGATGAGCGGGGAGACCCAGTACTTC. The V gene is TRBV7-9, the J gene TRBJ2-5; TRBD2 might be the D (6 bases). The CDR3 totals 16 residues. Germline loops: CDR1 SEHNR, CDR2 FQNEAQ (reference sequence).

J is TRBJ1-4 and V is TRBV28; D might be TRBD1 (5 bases). This CDR3 comprises 15 residues. Trimming cost V 6 bases and J 6 bases, with 17 bases left between them. Germline values: CDR1 MDHEN, CDR2 SYDVKM. The CDR3 DNA sequence: TGTGCCAGCAGCGCCGAGGGGCAGGTCCATGAAAAACTGTTTTTT. As protein: CASSAEGQVHEKLFF. Together with reference TRBV28 and TRBJ1-4, the CDR3 gives the full variable domain: DVKVTQSSRYLVKRTGEKVFLECVQDMDHENMFWYRQDPGLGLRLIYFSYDVKMKEKGDIPEGYSVSREKKERFSLILESASTNQTSMYLCASSAEGQVHEKLFFGSGTQLSVL.

The chain carries TRBV11-2 and TRBJ2-3; 7 bases match TRBD2. Germline V gene sequence: CDR1 SGHAT, CDR2 FQNNGV. The CDR3 has 16 amino acids. V lost 9 bases to trimming and J lost 4 bases; unmatched junction nucleotides: 16. The CDR3 region is CASWAELAALADTQYF. CDR3 nucleotides: TGTGCCAGTTGGGCAGAGCTAGCGGCCCTTGCAGATACGCAGTATTTT.

This clonotype was observed a few times. This chain connects TRBV6-2 or TRBV6-3 to TRBJ2-7; D is tentatively TRBD1 or TRBD2 (5 bases each). V lost 2 bases, J lost 2 bases, and 13 bases lay in between. Germline CDR1 and CDR2: MNHEY and SVGEGT. The CDR3 extends over 15 amino acids. In DNA, the CDR3 is TGTGCCAGCAGTTACCCGGGACGGGGAACCTACGAGCAGTACTTC. It codes for CASSYPGRGTYEQYF.

This clonotype was picked up many times. The chain has TRBV6-2 or TRBV6-3 and TRBJ2-7; D not certain. Germline lookup yields CDR1 MNHEY and CDR2 SVGEGT. The CDR3 consists of 13 residues. The V gene lost 5 bases and the J gene lost 2 bases, with 10 bases spanning the gap. The chain's CDR3 is CASSPSETYEQYF. In DNA, the CDR3 is TGTGCCAGCAGTCCCAGCGAGACCTACGAGCAGTACTTC.

Of note for this clonotype: This could be a read error, since a much larger clone is one nucleotide away. This chain links TRBV6-2 or TRBV6-3 with TRBJ1-1, with TRBD1 matching over 7 bases. With 6 bases clipped from V and 3 bases from J, the junction kept 4 bases outside the gene matches. Germline-derived CDR1 and CDR2 are MNHEY and SVGEGT. This CDR3 region has 13 residues. CDR3 sequence (DNA): TGTGCCAGCAGCTGGGACAGATACACTGAAGCTTTCTTT. This translates into CASSWDRYTEAFF.

This clonotype appeared many times. The CDR3 here is CSVAGQGSNQPQHF. CDR3 in DNA: TGCAGCGTCGCGGGACAGGGTAGCAATCAGCCCCAGCATTTT. V gene TRBV29-1 combines with J gene TRBJ1-5, with 9 bases identical to TRBD1. Germline CDR1 SQVTM, CDR2 ANQGSEA. J was trimmed by 0 bases and V by 6 bases; bases with no gene match: 3. This CDR3 spans 14 amino acids.

A remark on this clonotype: A read error may be the cause here, since a much bigger clone is one base away. The genes are TRBV12-3 or TRBV12-4 and TRBJ1-4; D perhaps matches TRBD1 (5 bases). V dropped 5 bases and J dropped 8 bases, with 21 bases sitting between them. The CDR3 is made up of 16 amino acids. As DNA, the CDR3 is TGTGCCAGCAGTCTCTCGGGGATAGGTCGACAGGAAAAACTGTTTTTT. Its protein product is CASSLSGIGRQEKLFF.